The present entry profiles one T cell receptor (beta chain) with its context. The antigen remains unidentified. The data belong to a study of shared clonotypes between healthy human individuals. Study conclusions and caveats: In having few donors, the study represented limited genetic and exposure-history diversity.

TCRdb keeps only in-frame clones here, not all; method: immunoSEQ multiplex PCR. The table lists 850,000 to 1,200,000 clones, 60% to 80% of them singletons. V lost 5 bases and J 5 bases, leaving 17 bases between the germline ends. This CDR3 is built from 15 residues. Per germline, CDR1 SGHTA and CDR2 FQGTGA. This sequence originates from a young man in good health. The sequenced sample was memory CD4+ T cells sorted from blood. Stated subset: CD45RA-negative fraction. The chain links TRBV7-3 to TRBJ2-3, with D tentatively TRBD2 (6 bases). The CDR3 spells CASSRQGGTEDTQYF. The CDR3 region has the DNA TGTGCCAGCAGCCGCCAGGGAGGAACCGAAGATACGCAGTATTTT.